A single sample gave rise to the 22 T cell receptor beta chains below, sequenced in a study of blood T cells in healthy people across ages. The use of a sample-barcoded 5' primer and a J-beta primer mix characterized a second PCR of about 7 to 12 cycles. TCRdb independently ran MiXCR on the 5' RACE reads; one entry per CDR3 protein. The sample has approximately 1,000,000 distinct CDR3 sequences; 40% to 45% are singletons. The source material was blood. The receptors shown here come from a woman aged 55-69 years in good health.

This chain connects TRBV7-6 to TRBJ2-7; D is unclear. The V end lost 5 bases, the J end lost 3 bases, and 17 bases lay between the germline ends. This CDR3 has 15 residues. Germline V lookup: CDR1 SGHVS, CDR2 FNYEAQ. As DNA, the CDR3 is TGTGCCAGCAGCCCCGTTGGTCTACGTTTCTACGAGCAGTACTTC. As protein: CASSPVGLRFYEQYF.

The chain has TRBV20-1 and TRBJ2-7; perhaps D is TRBD1 or TRBD2 (5 bases each). This CDR3 has 14 amino acids. Trimming removed 3 bases at V and 0 bases at J, with 12 bases between. Looked up from germline, CDR1 is DFQATT and CDR2 is SNEGSKA (reference sequence). The CDR3, as DNA: TGCAGTGCTAGCGGAGAGGGGTCCTCCTACGAGCAGTACTTC. Amino acids: CSASGEGSSYEQYF.

Of note for this clonotype: A read error may be the cause here, since a much bigger clone is one base away. The V and J genes are TRBV6-5 and TRBJ2-3; 10 bases are shared with TRBD1. The germline gives CDR1 MNHEY, CDR2 SVGAGI. The trim removed 0 bases at V and 2 bases at J, leaving 5 bases unmatched. This CDR3 contains 17 residues. As DNA, the CDR3 is TGTGCCAGCAGTTACTCGAGGGGACAGGGGCCCACAGATACGCAGTATTTT. This gives the protein CASSYSRGQGPTDTQYF.

To note about this clonotype: A single base separates this from a much larger clone, so it may be a read error. The rearrangement links TRBV27 to TRBJ2-5; D is undetermined. V was cut by 5 bases and J by 1 base, with 11 bases left in between. CDR1 MNHEY and CDR2 SMNVEV come from the germline V gene (reference sequence). The CDR3 has 14 amino acids. The CDR3 is CASSVLGFQETQYF. CDR3 nucleotides: TGTGCCAGCAGTGTTCTGGGATTCCAAGAGACCCAGTACTTC.

The chain uses TRBV6-2 or TRBV6-3 and TRBJ2-7; TRBD2 might be the D (6 bases). V lost 8 bases and J 4 bases, leaving 18 bases between the germline ends. Looked up from germline, CDR1 is MNHEY and CDR2 is SVGEGT. CDR3 size: 14 residues. The CDR3 bases are TGTGCCAGCGGGGAGTTTGGGGGGAATTACGAGCAGTACTTC. It is translated as CASGEFGGNYEQYF.

Comments on this clonotype: One end of the junction fails to match germline, which may point to a read error. This chain connects TRBV7-6 to TRBJ2-7; 8 positions match TRBD1. The length of the CDR3 is 14 residues. Germline CDR1 SGHVS, CDR2 FNYEAQ. CDR3 residues: CASSTQGGSNEQYF. CDR3 coding DNA: TGTGCCAGCAGCACACAGGGGGGCTCCAACGAGCAGTACTTC.

V is TRBV4-1 and J is TRBJ2-3; the D is unclear. The germline V gene has CDR1 MGHRA and CDR2 YSYEKL. The CDR3 totals 14 residues. V lost 0 bases, J lost 7 bases, and 11 bases lay in between. This CDR3 reads CASSQDWTTYTQYF. DNA of the CDR3: TGCGCCAGCAGCCAAGATTGGACCACGTATACGCAGTATTTT.

In this sample, this clonotype turned up many times. The rearrangement uses TRBV29-1 and TRBJ2-1; 7 nucleotides match TRBD2. The CDR3 consists of 16 residues. CDR1 is SQVTM, CDR2 ANQGSEA, per germline. Trimming at V came to 3 bases and at J to 4 bases, leaving 12 bases not matched to a gene. The CDR3 sequence: CSVDVSSSGAYNEQFF. In DNA form, the CDR3 reads TGCAGCGTTGATGTTTCGTCTAGCGGAGCTTACAATGAGCAGTTCTTC.

The chain links TRBV29-1 to TRBJ2-2; D unresolved. The V gene's germline CDR1 is SQVTM and CDR2 ANQGSEA. V was trimmed by 0 bases and J by 3 bases, leaving 8 bases between them. This CDR3 contains 14 residues. CDR3 coding DNA: TGCAGCGTTGAAGATTTTAGTTACACCGGGGAGCTGTTTTTT. It is translated as CSVEDFSYTGELFF.

This clonotype has only a few counts. The chain has TRBV7-9 and TRBJ1-1; D gene unclear. Trimming took 1 base from V and 5 from J, leaving 11 bases between them. This CDR3 comprises 14 residues. The V gene's germline CDR1 is SEHNR and CDR2 FQNEAQ (reference sequence). CDR3: CASSLETRVTEAFF. CDR3 coding DNA: TGTGCCAGCAGCTTAGAGACGAGGGTGACTGAAGCTTTCTTT.

This clonotype was counted only a few times. The rearrangement joins TRBV11-2 to TRBJ2-2; D is possibly TRBD2 (6 bases). The V end lost 1 base, the J end lost 7 bases, and 13 bases lay between the germline ends. In germline, CDR1 is SGHAT, CDR2 FQNNGV. This CDR3 is 15 amino acids long. The CDR3, as DNA: TGTGCCAGCAGCTTAGGCGCGGGAACATTCGGGGAGCTGTTTTTT. Protein: CASSLGAGTFGELFF.

The chain employs TRBV7-9 and TRBJ2-5, with D perhaps TRBD1 (5 bases). Trimming took off 5 bases at V and 4 bases at J, with 14 bases between the two ends. Germline V lookup: CDR1 SEHNR, CDR2 FQNEAQ (reference sequence). The CDR3 has 14 residues. CDR3 nucleotides: TGTGCCAGCAGCCCCGAAGGGGCCGGAGAGACCCAGTACTTC. The encoded protein is CASSPEGAGETQYF. The whole variable domain, remainder taken from reference TRBV7-9 and TRBJ2-5, is DTGVSQNPRHKITKRGQNVTFRCDPISEHNRLYWYRQTLGQGPEFLTYFQNEAQLEKSRLLSDRFSAERPKGSFSTLEIQRTEQGDSAMYLCASSPEGAGETQYFGPGTRLLVL.

The CDR3 DNA sequence: TGTGCCAGCAGTCGCTCACAGAGCCCTAACTATGGCTACACCTTC. It codes for CASSRSQSPNYGYTF. The chain recombines TRBV12-3 or TRBV12-4 with TRBJ1-2; D ambiguous. The CDR3 is 15 amino acids. V was shortened by 5 bases and J by 0 bases, with 13 bases between the two germline ends.

The chain links TRBV6-5 to TRBJ2-5; D not certain. The CDR3 contains 14 residues. The germline V and J ends were trimmed by 7 bases and 0 bases, with 12 bases remaining between them. CDR1 is MNHEY and CDR2 is SVGAGI in the germline V gene. CDR3 region: CASKTAANQETQYF. As DNA, the CDR3 is TGTGCCAGCAAAACGGCGGCAAACCAAGAGACCCAGTACTTC.

This clonotype was detected only a few times. The chain is built from TRBV25-1 and TRBJ2-2; D gene unclear. This CDR3 has 16 amino acids. The germline gives CDR1 MGHDK, CDR2 SYGVNS. Between the trimmed V and J ends, which lost 2 bases and 5 bases, there was a span of 15 bases. CDR3: CASSERVAQTTGELFF. In nucleotides, the CDR3 is TGTGCCAGCAGTGAAAGGGTTGCTCAGACTACCGGGGAGCTGTTTTTT.

The chain employs TRBV5-6 and TRBJ2-7; 11 nucleotides agree with TRBD1. The CDR3 runs to 16 residues. With V trimmed by 4 bases and J by 2 bases, 8 bases remained unmatched. Germline V lookup: CDR1 SGHDT, CDR2 YYEEEE. The CDR3 bases are TGTGCCAGCAGCGTACTGGACAGGGGGCGACCCTACGAGCAGTACTTC. Its protein is CASSVLDRGRPYEQYF.

The chain carries TRBV20-1 and TRBJ2-1; maybe TRBD2 (6 bases). The germline V gene encodes CDR1 DFQATT and CDR2 SNEGSKA (reference sequence). V was clipped by 5 bases and J by 2 bases, with 13 bases between them. This CDR3 is built from 14 residues. The CDR3 reads CSAESGRTYNEQFF. The CDR3 bases are TGCAGTGCTGAATCGGGGAGGACCTACAATGAGCAGTTCTTC.

Details on this clonotype: A junction end diverges from the germline sequence, so it may reflect a read error. The CDR3 region is CASSELTGPNYGYTF. CDR3 bases: TGTGCCAGCAGTGAGCTGACAGGGCCGAACTATGGCTACACCTTC. The chain is built from TRBV10-3 and TRBJ1-2, with TRBD1 matching over 7 bases. CDR3 length: 15 amino acids. Looked up from germline, CDR1 is ENHRY and CDR2 is SYGVKD.

The CDR3 here is CASANRDQDEQYF. The CDR3 DNA is TGTGCCAGTGCGAACAGGGATCAGGACGAGCAGTACTTC. The chain employs TRBV3-1 and TRBJ2-7; D may be TRBD1 (6 bases). Trimming removed 9 bases from V and 5 bases from J, with 17 bases in between. The germline gives CDR1 LGHDT, CDR2 YNNKEL (reference sequence). CDR3 length: 13 amino acids.

J is TRBJ2-1 and V is TRBV10-3; D call uncertain. V was shortened by 4 bases and J by 10 bases, with 17 bases between the two germline ends. The CDR3 has 14 residues. Per the germline V gene, CDR1 is ENHRY and CDR2 is SYGVKD. CDR3 nucleotides: TGTGCCATCAGTGCCGACCTCGGTGCGGACGAGCAGTTCTTC. Its protein is CAISADLGADEQFF.

The chain has TRBV20-1 and TRBJ2-3, with TRBD2 matching over 7 bases. The ends lost 3 bases at V and 2 bases at J; junction bases unmatched: 8. The CDR3 contains 15 residues. Germline values: CDR1 DFQATT, CDR2 SNEGSKA (reference sequence). CDR3 region: CSARNPGGYTDTQYF. The DNA of the CDR3 is TGCAGTGCTAGGAACCCCGGGGGGTACACAGATACGCAGTATTTT.

This chain joins TRBV19 and TRBJ1-1, with TRBD1 as a possible D gene (6 bases). The CDR3 length is 15 residues. Germline lookup yields CDR1 LNHDA and CDR2 SQIVND (reference sequence). Trimming pared 6 bases from V and 0 bases from J, leaving 14 bases between. The CDR3 DNA follows: TGTGCCAGTAGCGAGGGCGGACAGATGAACACTGAAGCTTTCTTT. Amino acids: CASSEGGQMNTEAFF.